The 21 T cell receptor beta chains given below trace back to one sample, sequenced in a study of blood T cell repertoires in COVID-19. Assay: immunoSEQ multiplex PCR; the TCRdb copy retains only in-frame clones and omits some. In the table there are 270,000 or so clones, 91% of which are singletons. Sequenced: PBMCs or T cells enriched from blood (not recorded which). The receptors derive from a man aged 35 to 55 who had been exposed to COVID-19.

The DNA for the CDR3 is TGTGCCAGCAGCGGCGGGACGTCCGGTGAGCAGTACTTC. Protein product: CASSGGTSGEQYF. The rearrangement joins TRBV3-1 (or the pseudogene TRBV3-2) to TRBJ2-7; the D gene is possibly TRBD2 (6 bases). The V gene's germline CDR1 is LGHDT and CDR2 YNNKEL (reference sequence). Deletions cut 5 bases from V and 7 bases from J, with 15 bases between. The CDR3 is 13 amino acids.

The gene calls are TRBV4-2 and TRBJ1-5; 7 nucleotides align to TRBD1. The V gene end was trimmed by 0 bases and the J gene end by 7 bases; junction bases not matched to a gene: 6. Germline V gene sequence: CDR1 LGHNA, CDR2 YNFKEQ. There are 15 residues in the CDR3. The CDR3 here is CASSQDDKGGQPQHF. The CDR3 DNA reads TGTGCCAGCAGCCAAGATGACAAAGGGGGCCAGCCCCAGCATTTT.

The chain couples TRBV5-1 to TRBJ1-5; TRBD1 agrees at 8 bases. The trim removed 0 bases at V and 5 bases at J, leaving 4 bases unmatched. The CDR3 length is 15 residues. The germline CDR1 and CDR2 sequences are SGHRS and YFSETQ. CDR3 bases: TGCGCCAGCAGCTTGGGACAGGGGCCCGATCAGCCCCAGCATTTT. This gives the protein CASSLGQGPDQPQHF.

The rearrangement uses TRBV2 and TRBJ1-3, with D possibly TRBD1 on 6 matching bases. This CDR3 contains 17 residues. Trimming left V 0 bases short and J 0 bases short, with 12 bases between. The germline gives CDR1 SNHLY, CDR2 FYNNEI. The CDR3 nucleotides are TGTGCCAGCAGTGAAGCTGGCCAGGGGATCTCTGGAAACACCATATATTTT. Translation gives CASSEAGQGISGNTIYF.

The count of this clone is one. At one of its ends the junction is not consistent with the germline gene, which may arise from a read error. The rearrangement joins TRBV29-1 to TRBJ2-7; a weak D match, TRBD2 (7 bases). CDR1 is SQVTM and CDR2 is ANQGSEA in the germline V gene. The CDR3 runs to 13 residues. The CDR3 nucleotides are TGCAGCGTCGAAGCGGGGCAGGGGATCGAGCAGTACTTC. Encoded protein: CSVEAGQGIEQYF.

The chain is built from TRBV9 and TRBJ1-1; maybe TRBD1 (6 bases). Trimming cost V 0 bases and J 0 bases, with 12 bases left between them. The CDR3 covers 16 residues. In germline, CDR1 is SGDLS, CDR2 YYNGEE. CDR3 sequence: CASSVEPQGMNTEAFF. DNA of the CDR3: TGTGCCAGCAGCGTAGAGCCCCAGGGGATGAACACTGAAGCTTTCTTT.

This clone was found once. This chain joins TRBV20-1 and TRBJ2-3; the D is unclear. Germline lookup yields CDR1 DFQATT and CDR2 SNEGSKA (reference sequence). The CDR3 is made up of 10 amino acids. Trimming shortened V by 6 bases and J by 4 bases, and 5 bases separated the two germline ends. This CDR3 reads CSAEPDTQYF. CDR3 coding DNA: TGCAGTGCAGAGCCAGATACGCAGTATTTT.

The chain links TRBV2 to TRBJ2-1; TRBD2 aligns across 13 bases. The CDR3 runs to 13 residues. Germline V lookup: CDR1 SNHLY, CDR2 FYNNEI. J lost 9 bases, V lost 9 bases, and 5 bases had no gene match. CDR3 in DNA: TGTGCCAGACGGACTAGCGGGAGAGGTGAGCAGTTCTTC. The encoded protein is CARRTSGRGEQFF.

The chain is built from TRBV7-3 and TRBJ1-1; no reliable D call. This CDR3 has 12 amino acids. Trimming shortened V by 5 bases and J by 4 bases, and 8 bases separated the two germline ends. CDR1 and CDR2 (germline): SGHTA, FQGTGA. CDR3 amino acids: CASSDGSTEAFF. In DNA form, the CDR3 reads TGTGCCAGCAGCGACGGGAGCACTGAAGCTTTCTTT.

The chain has TRBV18 and TRBJ1-1, with D perhaps TRBD1 (6 bases). The CDR3 is 13 residues long. Deletions cut 6 bases from V and 6 bases from J, with 14 bases between. The germline V gene has CDR1 KGHSH and CDR2 LQKENI. The CDR3 loop reads CASSVDRYAEAFF. The CDR3 DNA is TGTGCCAGCTCGGTTGACAGGTACGCTGAAGCTTTCTTT.

This rearrangement joins TRBV7-8 to TRBJ1-1; 8 bases line up with TRBD1. This CDR3 is built from 16 residues. The junction had 7 bases not matched to a gene; V was cut back by 3 bases and J by 1 base. Germline loops: CDR1 SGHVS, CDR2 FQNEAQ. In nucleotides, the CDR3 is TGTGCCAGCAGCTTCCCAGCGACAGGGGAGAACACTGAAGCTTTCTTT. Encoded protein: CASSFPATGENTEAFF.

J is TRBJ1-1 and V is TRBV7-3, with no clear D. There are 14 residues in the CDR3. CDR1 SGHTA and CDR2 FQGTGA come from the germline V gene. The V end lost 5 bases, the J end lost 1 base, and 11 bases lay between the germline ends. DNA for the CDR3: TGTGCCAGCAGCCGAACGGCGGGGAACACTGAAGCTTTCTTT. It codes for CASSRTAGNTEAFF.

The rearrangement joins TRBV30 to TRBJ2-5, with a weak D call TRBD1 (6 bases). The CDR3 consists of 12 residues. CDR1 is GTSNPN, CDR2 SVGIG, per germline (reference sequence). V shed 0 bases and J shed 11 bases, with 13 bases lying between them. The CDR3 DNA is TGTGCCTGGAGTGTAGGTGGGGGCCAACAGTACTTC. Translating it yields CAWSVGGGQQYF.

The chain combines TRBV11-2 with TRBJ2-3; TRBD1 aligns across 11 bases. The CDR3 spans 18 residues. J was trimmed by 6 bases and V by 2 bases; bases with no gene match: 13. Per the germline V gene, CDR1 is SGHAT and CDR2 is FQNNGV. CDR3 protein: CASSLLSGQGASLDTQYF. As DNA, the CDR3 is TGTGCCAGCAGCTTATTGTCCGGACAGGGGGCCTCCCTGGATACGCAGTATTTT.

The V gene is TRBV2, the J gene TRBJ1-2, with D possibly being TRBD1 (6 bases). V dropped 2 bases and J dropped 8 bases, with 24 bases sitting between them. The CDR3 is made up of 17 amino acids. Germline CDR1 SNHLY, CDR2 FYNNEI. CDR3 DNA: TGTGCCAGCAGTGAAAGGTTAATTCGGGGCGGGGGCCACGGCTACACCTTC. It encodes CASSERLIRGGGHGYTF.

V gene TRBV7-3 combines with J gene TRBJ2-1; TRBD1 might be the D (6 bases). Trimming removed 2 bases at V and 7 bases at J, with 12 bases between. The CDR3 is 14 amino acids. Germline values: CDR1 SGHTA, CDR2 FQGTGA. DNA of the CDR3: TGTGCCAGCAGCTTAGGGGGCGCGAGTAATGAGCAGTTCTTC. Its protein is CASSLGGASNEQFF. Full variable domain (outside the CDR3, taken from reference TRBV7-3 and TRBJ2-1): GAGVSQTPSNKVTEKGKYVELRCDPISGHTALYWYRQSLGQGPEFLIYFQGTGAADDSGLPNDRFFAVRPEGSVSTLKIQRTERGDSAVYLCASSLGGASNEQFFGPGTRLTVL.

J is TRBJ1-1 and V is TRBV28; D is uncertain. V was pared by 8 bases and J by 5 bases, with 18 bases between. This CDR3 spans 14 amino acids. Germline V gene sequence: CDR1 MDHEN, CDR2 SYDVKM. The CDR3 nucleotides are TGTGCCAGCCTGACTGGGGAGTTGGGGACTGAAGCTTTCTTT. Translation: CASLTGELGTEAFF. Drawing the rest from reference TRBV28 and TRBJ1-1, the complete variable domain is DVKVTQSSRYLVKRTGEKVFLECVQDMDHENMFWYRQDPGLGLRLIYFSYDVKMKEKGDIPEGYSVSREKKERFSLILESASTNQTSMYLCASLTGELGTEAFFGQGTRLTVV.

The chain links TRBV6-5 to TRBJ1-2, with 8 positions matching TRBD1. CDR1 and CDR2 (germline): MNHEY, SVGAGI. The length of the CDR3 is 14 residues. The V gene end was trimmed by 6 bases and the J gene end by 4 bases; junction bases not matched to a gene: 7. CDR3 DNA: TGTGCCAGCAGGCCATCCACAGGGGGCTATGGCTACACCTTC. Its translation: CASRPSTGGYGYTF.

In its sample, this clone was seen once. This rearrangement joins TRBV19 to TRBJ1-1; no clear D. Germline V gene sequence: CDR1 LNHDA, CDR2 SQIVND (reference sequence). The CDR3 contains 12 residues. V gave up 3 bases and J gave up 10 bases, with 12 bases separating them. CDR3 in amino acids: CASSMVGTGAFF. The CDR3 DNA follows: TGTGCCAGTAGTATGGTGGGCACCGGAGCTTTCTTT.

This chain links TRBV5-6 with TRBJ2-7, with 8 bases aligning to TRBD1. Per germline, CDR1 SGHDT and CDR2 YYEEEE. The V segment lost 4 bases and the J segment 3 bases; nucleotides outside the gene matches: 6. The CDR3 is 14 amino acids. CDR3 DNA sequence: TGTGCCAGCAGCAGACCGGGACAGGACTACGAGCAGTACTTC. Translation gives CASSRPGQDYEQYF.

The chain recombines TRBV5-1 with TRBJ2-5, with D tentatively TRBD1 (6 bases). Germline V gene sequence: CDR1 SGHRS, CDR2 YFSETQ. This CDR3 is 14 amino acids long. Trimming left V 3 bases short and J 1 base short, with 10 bases between. CDR3 in amino acids: CASSSGQIQETQYF. CDR3 DNA sequence: TGCGCCAGCAGCTCTGGACAGATCCAAGAGACCCAGTACTTC.